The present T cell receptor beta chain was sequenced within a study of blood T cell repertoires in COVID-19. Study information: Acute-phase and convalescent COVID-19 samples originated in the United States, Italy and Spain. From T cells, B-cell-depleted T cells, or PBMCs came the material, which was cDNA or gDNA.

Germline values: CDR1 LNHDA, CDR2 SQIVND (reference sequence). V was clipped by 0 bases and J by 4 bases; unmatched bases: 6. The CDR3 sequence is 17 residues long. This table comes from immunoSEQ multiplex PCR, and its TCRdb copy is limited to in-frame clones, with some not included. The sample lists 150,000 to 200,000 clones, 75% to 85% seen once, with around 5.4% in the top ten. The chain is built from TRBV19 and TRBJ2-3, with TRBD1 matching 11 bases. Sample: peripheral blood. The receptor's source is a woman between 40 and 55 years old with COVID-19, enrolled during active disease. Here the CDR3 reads CASSIDLWTGGPDTQYF. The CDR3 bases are TGTGCCAGTAGTATAGATCTTTGGACAGGGGGCCCAGATACGCAGTATTTT.